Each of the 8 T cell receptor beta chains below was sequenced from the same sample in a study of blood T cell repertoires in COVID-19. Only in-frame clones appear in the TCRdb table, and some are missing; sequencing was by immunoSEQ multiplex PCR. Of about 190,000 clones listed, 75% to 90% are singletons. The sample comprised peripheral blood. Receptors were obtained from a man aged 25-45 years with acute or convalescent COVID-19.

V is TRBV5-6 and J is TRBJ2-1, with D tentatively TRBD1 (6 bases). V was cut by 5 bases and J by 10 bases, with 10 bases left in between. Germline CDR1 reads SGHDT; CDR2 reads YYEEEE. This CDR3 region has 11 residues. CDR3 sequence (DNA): TGTGCCAGCAGTTGGACAGACGAGCAGTTCTTC. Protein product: CASSWTDEQFF.

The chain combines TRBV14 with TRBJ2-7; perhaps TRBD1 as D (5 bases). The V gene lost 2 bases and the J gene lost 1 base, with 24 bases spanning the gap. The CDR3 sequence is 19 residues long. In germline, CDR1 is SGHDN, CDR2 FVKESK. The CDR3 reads CASSQTWGSATATSYEQYF. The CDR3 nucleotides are TGTGCCAGCAGCCAAACTTGGGGCAGTGCGACGGCCACATCCTACGAGCAGTACTTC.

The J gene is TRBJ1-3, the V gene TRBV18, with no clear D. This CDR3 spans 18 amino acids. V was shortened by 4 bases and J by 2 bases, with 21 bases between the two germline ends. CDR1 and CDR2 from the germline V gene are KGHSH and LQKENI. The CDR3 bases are TGTGCCAGCTCACGACTCCCAGACCCAAAGACGGCTGGAAACACCATATATTTT. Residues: CASSRLPDPKTAGNTIYF.

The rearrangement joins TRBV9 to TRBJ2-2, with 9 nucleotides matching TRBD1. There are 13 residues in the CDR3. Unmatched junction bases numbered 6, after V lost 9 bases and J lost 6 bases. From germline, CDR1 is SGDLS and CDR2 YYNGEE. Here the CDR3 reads CATGTGLAGELFF. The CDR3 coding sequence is TGTGCCACCGGGACAGGGCTCGCCGGGGAGCTGTTTTTT.

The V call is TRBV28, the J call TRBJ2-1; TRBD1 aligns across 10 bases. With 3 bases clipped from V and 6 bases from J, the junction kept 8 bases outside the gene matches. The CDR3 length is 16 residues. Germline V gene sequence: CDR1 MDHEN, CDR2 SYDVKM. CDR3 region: CASSFAGTGVSNEQFF. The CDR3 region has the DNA TGTGCCAGCAGTTTTGCGGGGACAGGGGTAAGCAATGAGCAGTTCTTC.

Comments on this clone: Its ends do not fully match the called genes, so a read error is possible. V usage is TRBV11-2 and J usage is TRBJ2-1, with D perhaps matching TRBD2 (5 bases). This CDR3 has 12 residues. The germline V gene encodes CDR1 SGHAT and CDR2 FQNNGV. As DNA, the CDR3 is TGTGCCAGCAGATCCGGTGGAGGCCCCGGTGTCTTC. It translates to CASRSGGGPGVF.

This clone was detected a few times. CDR3: CASSLGQGRTEAFF. The DNA of the CDR3 is TGTGCCAGCAGTTTGGGACAGGGGCGGACTGAAGCTTTCTTT. V is TRBV28 and J is TRBJ1-1; the match to TRBD1 covers 10 bases. CDR1 is MDHEN and CDR2 is SYDVKM in the germline V gene. The CDR3 covers 14 residues. Germline trimming cut 3 bases from V and 5 bases from J; bases unmatched to any gene: 3.

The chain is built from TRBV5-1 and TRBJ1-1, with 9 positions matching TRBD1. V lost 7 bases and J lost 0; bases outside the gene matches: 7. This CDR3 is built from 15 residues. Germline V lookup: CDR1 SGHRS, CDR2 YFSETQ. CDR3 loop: CASGTTGGMNTEAFF. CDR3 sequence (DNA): TGCGCCAGCGGCACTACAGGGGGCATGAACACTGAAGCTTTCTTT.